This T cell receptor beta chain was sequenced for a study of blood T cell repertoires in COVID-19. Study summary: Italy, Spain and the United States were the sources of the convalescent and acute COVID-19 samples. In each case, the material was cDNA or gDNA derived from T cells, B-cell-depleted T cells, or PBMCs.

Authors' methods: Cell counts per sample came from amplifying reference gene primers. Using immunoSEQ multiplex PCR, the repertoire was profiled, and TCRdb retains in-frame clones only, with some absent. Clone size and the V and J calls come from that table; the DNA yielded D and trimming. The sample carries 68,000 or so clones, 80% to 90% recorded once. Germline assignment: CDR1 SNHLY and CDR2 FYNNEI. The CDR3 is 16 residues long. The V and J ends lost 2 bases and 4 bases, in that order; junction bases with no gene match: 8. Sequences were obtained from peripheral blood. This receptor was obtained from a human donor in a cohort sampled during active COVID-19. The chain couples TRBV2 to TRBJ1-1, with 9 bases identical to TRBD1. DNA of the CDR3: TGTGCCAGCAGTGAACGTCCGGGACAGGGTGGCACTGAAGCTTTCTTT. Translating gives CASSERPGQGGTEAFF.